This TCR beta chain was recorded in a study of cytomegalovirus exposure and HLA in healthy donors. Study observations and caveats: What TCR beta sequences reportedly achieved was accurate prediction of HLA-A and HLA-B alleles in most subjects. Earlier analysis looked at TCR beta V segments, and most were productive about 90% or about 30% of the time.

The donors (healthy individuals) were bone marrow donors. This CDR3 spans 13 amino acids. Germline CDR1 reads MDHEN; CDR2 reads SYDVKM. Trimming took off 5 bases at V and 4 bases at J, with 11 bases between the two ends. PCR amplification relied on 60 Vbeta primers (plus 13 Jbeta primers). The protocol was immunoSEQ multiplex PCR, while the TCRdb copy is restricted to in-frame clones and leaves out a portion. The sample lists about 190,000 clones, around 85% seen once, with approximately 6.3% in the top ten. Concerning this clone itself: Its antigen remains unknown.

The source is a man aged 40-50 years in good health and CMV-seropositive. This sequence joins TRBV28 and TRBJ1-2; D is possibly TRBD1 (5 bases). The specimen was PBMCs. The chain's CDR3 is CASSLQGGYGYTF. The CDR3 nucleotides read TGTGCCAGCAGTCTCCAGGGCGGCTATGGCTACACCTTC.